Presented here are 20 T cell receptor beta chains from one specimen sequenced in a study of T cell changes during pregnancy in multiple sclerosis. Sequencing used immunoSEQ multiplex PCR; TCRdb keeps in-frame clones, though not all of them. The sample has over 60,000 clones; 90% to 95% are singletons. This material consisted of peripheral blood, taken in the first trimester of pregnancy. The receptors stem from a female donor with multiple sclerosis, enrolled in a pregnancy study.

The CDR3 DNA sequence: TGTGCCAGCGCACATCCAGGGATCTACGAGCAGTACTTC. This codes for CASAHPGIYEQYF. The chain recombines TRBV6-1 with TRBJ2-7; tentative D call: TRBD1 (5 bases). Germline values: CDR1 MNHNS, CDR2 SASEGT. Trimming removed 8 bases at V and 3 bases at J, with 14 bases between. This CDR3 comprises 13 residues.

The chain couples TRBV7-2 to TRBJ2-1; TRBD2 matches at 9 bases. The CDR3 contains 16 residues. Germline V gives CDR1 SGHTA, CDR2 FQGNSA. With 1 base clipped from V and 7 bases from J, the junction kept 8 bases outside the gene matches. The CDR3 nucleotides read TGTGCCAGCAGCTTAGAGTTTAGCGGGAGAAGGAATGAGCAGTTCTTC. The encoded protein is CASSLEFSGRRNEQFF.

The CDR3 is CASIRLPGQTYGYTF. The DNA of the CDR3 is TGTGCCAGCATCAGACTTCCGGGACAGACTTATGGCTACACCTTC. V gene TRBV5-5 combines with J gene TRBJ1-2, with 7 bases matching TRBD1. This CDR3 is built from 15 residues. Germline CDR1 SGHKS, CDR2 YYEKEE (reference sequence). V gave up 6 bases and J gave up 5 bases; unmatched junction bases: 13.

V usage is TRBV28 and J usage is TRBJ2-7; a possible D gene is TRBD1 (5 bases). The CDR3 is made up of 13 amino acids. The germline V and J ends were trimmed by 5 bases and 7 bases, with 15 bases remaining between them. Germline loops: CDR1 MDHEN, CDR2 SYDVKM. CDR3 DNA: TGTGCCAGCAGTCCGCCAGGGCTCAAGGAGCAGTACTTC. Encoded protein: CASSPPGLKEQYF.

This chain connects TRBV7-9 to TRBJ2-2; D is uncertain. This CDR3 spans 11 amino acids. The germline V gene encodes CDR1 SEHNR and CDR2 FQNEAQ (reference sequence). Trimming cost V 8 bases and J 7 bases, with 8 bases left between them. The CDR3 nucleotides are TGTGCCAGCTATAGTGGCGGGGAGCTGTTTTTT. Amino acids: CASYSGGELFF.

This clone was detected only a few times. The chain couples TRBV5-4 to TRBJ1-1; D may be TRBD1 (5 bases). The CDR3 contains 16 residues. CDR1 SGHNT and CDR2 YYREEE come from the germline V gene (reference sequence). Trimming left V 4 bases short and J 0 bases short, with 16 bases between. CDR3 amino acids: CASSPGLILMNTEAFF. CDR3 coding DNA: TGTGCCAGCAGCCCGGGACTGATACTCATGAACACTGAAGCTTTCTTT.

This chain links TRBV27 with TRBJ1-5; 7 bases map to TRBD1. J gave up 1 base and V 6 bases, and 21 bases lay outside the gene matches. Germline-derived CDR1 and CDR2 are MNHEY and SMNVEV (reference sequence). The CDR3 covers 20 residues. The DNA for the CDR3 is TGTGCCAGCAGCAAAACAGGGGCCGGGGTCCTCGGGCTAAGCAATCAGCCCCAGCATTTT. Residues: CASSKTGAGVLGLSNQPQHF.

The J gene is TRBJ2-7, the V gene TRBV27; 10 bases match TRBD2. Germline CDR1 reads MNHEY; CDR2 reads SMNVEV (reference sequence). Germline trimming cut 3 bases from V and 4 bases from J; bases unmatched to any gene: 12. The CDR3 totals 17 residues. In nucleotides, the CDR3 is TGTGCCAGCAGTTTTTTAACGAGCGGGAGGGATAAGTACGAGCAGTACTTC. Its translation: CASSFLTSGRDKYEQYF.

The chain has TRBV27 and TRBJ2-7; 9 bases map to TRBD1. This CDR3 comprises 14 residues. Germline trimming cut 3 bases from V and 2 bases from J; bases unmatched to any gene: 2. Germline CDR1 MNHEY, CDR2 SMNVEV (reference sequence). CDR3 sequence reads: CASSFRQGAYEQYF. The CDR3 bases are TGTGCCAGCAGTTTCAGACAGGGGGCCTACGAGCAGTACTTC.

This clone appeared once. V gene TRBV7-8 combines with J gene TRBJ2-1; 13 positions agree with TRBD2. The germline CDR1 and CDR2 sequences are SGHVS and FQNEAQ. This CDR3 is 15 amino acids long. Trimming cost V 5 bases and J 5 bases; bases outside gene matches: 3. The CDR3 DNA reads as TGTGCCAGCAGCCCTGGGACTAGCGGGGACAATGAGCAGTTCTTC. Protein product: CASSPGTSGDNEQFF.

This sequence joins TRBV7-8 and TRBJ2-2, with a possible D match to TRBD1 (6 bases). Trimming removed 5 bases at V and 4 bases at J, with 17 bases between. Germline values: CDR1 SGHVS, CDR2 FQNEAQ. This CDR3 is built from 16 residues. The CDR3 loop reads CASSHQQGSSTGELFF. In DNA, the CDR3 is TGTGCCAGCAGCCACCAGCAGGGGTCGAGCACCGGGGAGCTGTTTTTT.

Here the CDR3 reads CASSVGTSGGGNEQFF. In DNA form, the CDR3 reads TGCGCCAGCAGCGTCGGGACTAGCGGAGGGGGGAATGAGCAGTTCTTC. The genes are TRBV5-1 and TRBJ2-1, with 11 positions matching TRBD2. The CDR3 extends over 16 amino acids. Germline CDR1 SGHRS, CDR2 YFSETQ. Losses at the gene ends were 4 bases for V and 7 bases for J; bases not matched to a gene: 10.

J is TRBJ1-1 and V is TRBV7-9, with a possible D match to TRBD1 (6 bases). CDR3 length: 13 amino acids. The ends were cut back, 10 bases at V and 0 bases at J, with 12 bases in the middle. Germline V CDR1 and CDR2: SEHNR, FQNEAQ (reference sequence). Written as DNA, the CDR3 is TGTGCCACGCACAGGGATATGAACACTGAAGCTTTCTTT. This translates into CATHRDMNTEAFF.

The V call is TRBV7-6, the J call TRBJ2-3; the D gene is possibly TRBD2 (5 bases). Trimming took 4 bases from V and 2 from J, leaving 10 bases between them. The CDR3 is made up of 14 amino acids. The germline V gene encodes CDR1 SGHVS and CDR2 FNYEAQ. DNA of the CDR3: TGTGCCAGCAGCTCAGGACTGAACACAGATACGCAGTATTTT. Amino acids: CASSSGLNTDTQYF.

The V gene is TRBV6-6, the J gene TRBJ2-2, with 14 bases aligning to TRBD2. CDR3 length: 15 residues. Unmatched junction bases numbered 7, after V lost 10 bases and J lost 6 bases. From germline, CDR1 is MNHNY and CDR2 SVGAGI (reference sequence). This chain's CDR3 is CATRGLAGVAGELFF. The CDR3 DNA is TGTGCCACCCGGGGACTAGCGGGAGTAGCCGGGGAGCTGTTTTTT.

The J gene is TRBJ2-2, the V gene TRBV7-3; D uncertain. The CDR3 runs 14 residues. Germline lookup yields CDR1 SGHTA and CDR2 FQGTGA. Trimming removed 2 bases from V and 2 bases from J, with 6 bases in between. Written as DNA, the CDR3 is TGTGCCAGCAGCTTACTATTAAACACCGGGGAGCTGTTTTTT. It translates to CASSLLLNTGELFF.

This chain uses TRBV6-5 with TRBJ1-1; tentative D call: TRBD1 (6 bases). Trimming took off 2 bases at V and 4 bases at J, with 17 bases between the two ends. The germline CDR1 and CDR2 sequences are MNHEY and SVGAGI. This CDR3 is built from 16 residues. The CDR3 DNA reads TGTGCCAGCAGTTACGCGGACAGACTTATGAGCACTGAAGCTTTCTTT. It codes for CASSYADRLMSTEAFF.

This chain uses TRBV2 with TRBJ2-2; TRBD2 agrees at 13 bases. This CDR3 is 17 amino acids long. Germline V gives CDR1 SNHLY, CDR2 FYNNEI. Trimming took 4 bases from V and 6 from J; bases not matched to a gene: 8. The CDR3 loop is CASSASRTSGGPGELFF. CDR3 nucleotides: TGTGCCAGCAGTGCTTCCCGGACTAGCGGGGGACCCGGGGAGCTGTTTTTT.

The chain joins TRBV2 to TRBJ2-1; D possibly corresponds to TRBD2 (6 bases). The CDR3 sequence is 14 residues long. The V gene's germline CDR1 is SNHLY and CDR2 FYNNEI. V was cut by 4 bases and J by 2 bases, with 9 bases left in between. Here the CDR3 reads CASSGLAPYNEQFF. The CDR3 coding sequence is TGTGCCAGCAGTGGTCTAGCGCCCTACAATGAGCAGTTCTTC. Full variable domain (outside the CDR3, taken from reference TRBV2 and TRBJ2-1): EPEVTQTPSHQVTQMGQEVILRCVPISNHLYFYWYRQILGQKVEFLVSFYNNEISEKSEIFDDQFSVERPDGSNFTLKIRSTKLEDSAMYFCASSGLAPYNEQFFGPGTRLTVL.

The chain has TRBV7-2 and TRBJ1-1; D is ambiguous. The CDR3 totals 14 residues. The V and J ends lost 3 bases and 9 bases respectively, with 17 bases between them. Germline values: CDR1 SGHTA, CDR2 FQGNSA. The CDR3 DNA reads TGTGCCAGCAGCTTTACCGGCCCTAAGACTCAAGCTTTCTTT. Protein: CASSFTGPKTQAFF. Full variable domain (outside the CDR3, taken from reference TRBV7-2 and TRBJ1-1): GAGVSQSPSNKVTEKGKDVELRCDPISGHTALYWYRQSLGQGLEFLIYFQGNSAPDKSGLPSDRFSAERTGGSVSTLTIQRTQQEDSAVYLCASSFTGPKTQAFFGQGTRLTVV.